A single sample is the source of the 25 T cell receptor beta chains below, sequenced in a study of shared clonotypes between healthy human individuals. Data came from immunoSEQ multiplex PCR; TCRdb stores just in-frame clones and leaves some out. Of millions of clones listed, about 95% were seen once; the top ten hold approximately 1.2%. Terminally differentiated effector memory CD45RA+ cells were excluded from the naive CD8 cells, which were CD45RO-negative and positively selected for CCR7. The sequenced sample was naive CD8+ T cells sorted from blood. These receptor sequences come from a man younger than 35 in good health.

This clone was seen a single time. This chain joins TRBV9 and TRBJ1-1; 9 bases align to TRBD1. This CDR3 comprises 13 residues. With 7 bases clipped from V and 4 bases from J, the junction kept 5 bases outside the gene matches. CDR1 and CDR2 from the germline V gene are SGDLS and YYNGEE. The CDR3 DNA reads TGTGCCAGCGCTACAGGGGGCGGCACTGAAGCTTTCTTT. It is translated as CASATGGGTEAFF.

Here the CDR3 reads CASSDGQGADEQFF. The CDR3 DNA is TGTGCCAGCAGTGATGGCCAGGGGGCGGATGAGCAGTTCTTC. The V call is TRBV2, the J call TRBJ2-1, with 8 bases aligning to TRBD1. The V gene's germline CDR1 is SNHLY and CDR2 FYNNEI. The CDR3 consists of 14 residues. With 3 bases clipped from V and 8 bases from J, the junction kept 6 bases outside the gene matches.

V is TRBV11-3 and J is TRBJ2-1; 10 bases align to TRBD2. V trimming: 5 bases; J trimming: 8 bases; junction bases outside the gene matches: 3. Germline values: CDR1 SGHNT, CDR2 YENEEA. This CDR3 region has 13 residues. The CDR3 DNA follows: TGTGCCAGCAGCCCCGGGACTAGCGATGAGCAGTTCTTC. Translating it yields CASSPGTSDEQFF.

The rearrangement uses TRBV5-6 and TRBJ2-7, with 8 bases identical to TRBD1. CDR1 and CDR2 from the germline V gene are SGHDT and YYEEEE. The CDR3 runs to 14 residues. With 2 bases clipped from V and 3 bases from J, the junction kept 4 bases outside the gene matches. The DNA for the CDR3 is TGTGCCAGCAGCTTCGCGGGACAGGTCTACGAGCAGTACTTC. This codes for CASSFAGQVYEQYF.

V and J are TRBV6-6 and TRBJ2-7; 7 bases line up with TRBD1. The CDR3 has 13 residues. The germline gives CDR1 MNHNY, CDR2 SVGAGI (reference sequence). The junction had 6 bases not matched to a gene; V was cut back by 8 bases and J by 2 bases. The CDR3 sequence is CASQTTGTYEQYF. In DNA, the CDR3 is TGTGCCAGCCAAACGACAGGGACCTACGAGCAGTACTTC.

The chain links TRBV4-1 to TRBJ1-2; D might be TRBD1 (5 bases). This CDR3 contains 13 residues. Germline assignment: CDR1 MGHRA and CDR2 YSYEKL. V lost 8 bases to trimming and J lost 1 base, with 11 bases between them. CDR3 bases: TGCGCCAGCGTGGGGCAGGGTAACTATGGCTACACCTTC. Residues: CASVGQGNYGYTF.

For the CDR3, the DNA is TGTGCCAGCAGGGCCAGGGACCTAATAGCCAAAAACATTCAGTACTTC. It specifies CASRARDLIAKNIQYF. The rearrangement joins TRBV6-4 to TRBJ2-4; D may correspond to TRBD1 or TRBD2 (5 bases each). The CDR3 is 16 amino acids. Trimming took 6 bases from V and 0 from J, leaving 15 bases between them. Germline assignment: CDR1 MRHNA and CDR2 SNTAGT.

A word on this clone: Distinct nucleotide sequences in the sample also encode this CDR3. J is TRBJ2-4 and V is TRBV29-1, with a tentative D call TRBD2 (6 bases). This CDR3 is 15 amino acids long. The germline gives CDR1 SQVTM, CDR2 ANQGSEA. V lost 1 base and J 4 bases, leaving 14 bases between the germline ends. The CDR3 coding sequence is TGCAGCGTTGAAGGGGGAGCGGGTTTGAAAAACATTCAGTACTTC. This codes for CSVEGGAGLKNIQYF.

For this clone: Other DNA sequences in the same sample also yield this CDR3. The chain carries TRBV9 and TRBJ2-1; 10 bases agree with TRBD2. The CDR3 loop spans 14 amino acids. With V trimmed by 4 bases and J by 4 bases, 2 bases remained unmatched. Germline-derived CDR1 and CDR2 are SGDLS and YYNGEE. The CDR3 nucleotides read TGTGCCAGCAGCACTAGCGGGACTTACAATGAGCAGTTCTTC. Its translation: CASSTSGTYNEQFF.

The chain is built from TRBV5-6 and TRBJ2-1, with 9 bases identical to TRBD1. The CDR3 loop spans 15 amino acids. V dropped 3 bases and J dropped 4; count of bases not matched to a gene: 5. The germline V gene has CDR1 SGHDT and CDR2 YYEEEE. CDR3: CASSYDGTGYNEQFF. DNA for the CDR3: TGTGCCAGCAGCTACGACGGGACAGGGTACAATGAGCAGTTCTTC.

The chain is built from TRBV10-2 and TRBJ1-1, with D perhaps matching TRBD1 (6 bases). This CDR3 contains 15 residues. V was cut by 5 bases and J by 0 bases, with 13 bases left in between. CDR1 is WSHSY and CDR2 is SAAADI in the germline V gene. The CDR3 DNA reads TGCGCCAGCAGTACCCTCGGGGGGCTGAACACTGAAGCTTTCTTT. It translates to CASSTLGGLNTEAFF.

CDR3 residues: CASSYSRLGVFDTQYF. In nucleotides, the CDR3 is TGTGCCAGCAGTTACTCCCGCTTAGGAGTTTTTGATACGCAGTATTTT. This chain uses TRBV6-5 with TRBJ2-3; D gene unclear. The CDR3 sequence is 16 residues long. Trimming took 0 bases from V and 6 from J, leaving 16 bases between them. The germline V gene has CDR1 MNHEY and CDR2 SVGAGI.

The chain recombines TRBV29-1 with TRBJ2-7, with D tentatively TRBD1 or TRBD2 (5 bases each). V lost 2 bases to trimming and J lost 2 bases, with 16 bases between them. CDR3 length equals 15 residues. Germline values: CDR1 SQVTM, CDR2 ANQGSEA. This CDR3 is CSVESPEGSAYEQYF. In DNA form, the CDR3 reads TGCAGCGTTGAATCCCCCGAGGGGAGCGCCTACGAGCAGTACTTC.

As to this clone: This CDR3 is also generated by other DNA sequences in the sample. The chain couples TRBV27 to TRBJ2-7; 12 bases match TRBD2. Germline trimming cut 6 bases from V and 4 bases from J; bases unmatched to any gene: 4. From germline, CDR1 is MNHEY and CDR2 SMNVEV (reference sequence). The CDR3 extends over 14 amino acids. CDR3 sequence (DNA): TGTGCCAGCAGCTATGGGACTAGCGGGTACGAGCAGTACTTC. This sequence encodes CASSYGTSGYEQYF.

V usage is TRBV11-2 and J usage is TRBJ2-7; D is unresolved. The CDR3 totals 12 residues. Germline V lookup: CDR1 SGHAT, CDR2 FQNNGV. Trimming took 5 bases from V and 7 from J, leaving 12 bases between them. The CDR3, as DNA: TGTGCCAGCAGCCCATCGTTAGGAGAGCAGTACTTC. Its protein product is CASSPSLGEQYF.

This clone has just a few counts. This same CDR3 is encoded by further DNA sequences in the sample. This rearrangement joins TRBV5-1 to TRBJ1-1; D uncertain. Per germline, CDR1 SGHRS and CDR2 YFSETQ. With 3 bases removed from V and 2 bases from J, the gap between germline ends came to 2 bases. This CDR3 comprises 11 residues. The CDR3 DNA follows: TGCGCCAGCAGCTCCAACACTGAAGCTTTCTTT. This sequence encodes CASSSNTEAFF.

V and J are TRBV4-1 and TRBJ2-1; no clear D gene. Trimming removed 4 bases at V and 5 bases at J, with 18 bases between. The CDR3 has 16 residues. Per the germline V gene, CDR1 is MGHRA and CDR2 is YSYEKL. CDR3 loop: CASSRRNVDTNNEQFF. CDR3 in DNA: TGCGCCAGCAGCCGCAGAAACGTCGACACGAACAATGAGCAGTTCTTC.

This chain joins TRBV19 and TRBJ1-4, with 7 bases fitting TRBD1. Looked up from germline, CDR1 is LNHDA and CDR2 is SQIVND (reference sequence). J was trimmed by 1 base and V by 3 bases; bases with no gene match: 11. This CDR3 has 18 amino acids. The CDR3 region has the DNA TGTGCCAGTAGTATCGACAGGGAGGGTTTCGGAACTAATGAAAAACTGTTTTTT. It codes for CASSIDREGFGTNEKLFF.

This clone appeared a single time. The chain is built from TRBV11-2 and TRBJ2-7; 7 bases are a match to TRBD1. The V and J ends lost 0 bases and 3 bases, in that order; junction bases with no gene match: 5. The CDR3 extends over 15 amino acids. Germline CDR1 and CDR2: SGHAT and FQNNGV. The DNA of the CDR3 is TGTGCCAGCAGCTTAGATCAGAACAGGGGCTACGAGCAGTACTTC. Residues: CASSLDQNRGYEQYF.

This chain connects TRBV6-4 to TRBJ2-1; 9 bases align to TRBD1. The CDR3 extends over 13 amino acids. Germline values: CDR1 MRHNA, CDR2 SNTAGT. With V trimmed by 8 bases and J by 8 bases, 7 bases remained unmatched. This chain's CDR3 is CASSDRGRDEQFF. For the CDR3, the DNA is TGTGCCAGCTCGGACAGGGGCAGGGATGAGCAGTTCTTC.

The chain links TRBV4-1 to TRBJ2-2, with TRBD2 matching 13 bases. V lost 4 bases, J lost 1 base, and 15 bases stayed unmatched. The CDR3 is 21 amino acids. Germline values: CDR1 MGHRA, CDR2 YSYEKL. The CDR3 loop reads CASSLKLPPGLAGRNTGELFF. CDR3 nucleotide sequence: TGCGCCAGCAGCCTCAAACTTCCTCCGGGACTAGCGGGAAGGAACACCGGGGAGCTGTTTTTT.

The V and J genes are TRBV7-6 and TRBJ2-1; TRBD2 matches 9 bases. Germline CDR1 reads SGHVS; CDR2 reads FNYEAQ. The CDR3 is 18 amino acids. Unmatched junction bases numbered 11, after V lost 1 base and J lost 4 bases. This chain's CDR3 is CASSLGAGGPLSYNEQFF. The CDR3, as DNA: TGTGCCAGCAGCTTAGGGGCGGGAGGGCCACTAAGTTACAATGAGCAGTTCTTC. Filled out from reference TRBV7-6 and TRBJ2-1, the complete variable domain reads GAGVSQSPRYKVTKRGQDVALRCDPISGHVSLYWYRQALGQGPEFLTYFNYEAQQDKSGLPNDRFSAERPEGSISTLTIQRTEQRDSAMYRCASSLGAGGPLSYNEQFFGPGTRLTVL.

V is TRBV28 and J is TRBJ2-2; the D is unclear. Germline loops: CDR1 MDHEN, CDR2 SYDVKM. The V end was cut by 10 bases, the J end by 5 bases, with 23 bases between. The CDR3 sequence is 16 residues long. CDR3 bases: TGTGCCACCCGCCTCTCACCCGAAGAATTTACCGGGGAGCTGTTTTTT. Protein: CATRLSPEEFTGELFF.

This chain joins TRBV4-1 and TRBJ2-1, with 10 bases fitting TRBD2. The CDR3 consists of 17 residues. V lost 4 bases, J lost 4 bases, and 10 bases stayed unmatched. CDR1 is MGHRA, CDR2 YSYEKL, per germline. CDR3 amino acids: CASSPGSLAGVYNEQFF. In nucleotides, the CDR3 is TGCGCCAGCAGCCCAGGGTCTCTAGCGGGAGTTTACAATGAGCAGTTCTTC.

This clone was seen just once. The same CDR3 can be traced to other DNA sequences in this sample. J is TRBJ2-7 and V is TRBV9; the match to TRBD1 covers 7 bases. This CDR3 contains 14 residues. CDR1 is SGDLS, CDR2 YYNGEE, per germline. The ends lost 4 bases at V and 1 base at J; junction bases unmatched: 5. The CDR3 loop reads CASSPGQSSYEQYF. The CDR3 DNA reads TGTGCCAGCAGCCCGGGACAGTCTTCCTACGAGCAGTACTTC. Full variable domain (remainder filled in from reference TRBV9 and TRBJ2-7): DSGVTQTPKHLITATGQRVTLRCSPRSGDLSVYWYQQSLDQGLQFLIQYYNGEERAKGNILERFSAQQFPDLHSELNLSSLELGDSALYFCASSPGQSSYEQYFGPGTRLTVT.